These 11 T cell receptor beta chains share one sample of origin, sequenced in a study of blood T cell repertoires in COVID-19. Profiled with immunoSEQ multiplex PCR; TCRdb holds only in-frame clones, not every one. In the table there are 150,000 to 200,000 clones, more than 75% of which are singletons. The sequencing input was PBMCs or T cells enriched from blood (not recorded which). The receptors derive from a woman between 50 and 59 years old who had recovered from COVID-19.

This clone appeared once. This chain uses TRBV2 with TRBJ2-7; no clear D. Trimming pared 2 bases from V and 0 bases from J, leaving 5 bases between. The germline CDR1 and CDR2 sequences are SNHLY and FYNNEI. The CDR3 totals 13 residues. The CDR3 DNA follows: TGTGCCAGCAGTGAACAGATCTCCTACGAGCAGTACTTC. Translation gives CASSEQISYEQYF.

CDR3 in DNA: TGTGCCAGCAGTTACGGACTAGCGGGGGCAGAGACCCAGTACTTC. Protein: CASSYGLAGAETQYF. This chain joins TRBV6-2 or TRBV6-3 and TRBJ2-5, with TRBD2 matching over 13 bases. Germline V gives CDR1 MNHEY, CDR2 SVGEGT. With 2 bases clipped from V and 4 bases from J, the junction kept 1 base outside the gene matches. This CDR3 is 15 amino acids long.

The chain employs TRBV19 and TRBJ2-5; tentatively, D is TRBD2 (7 bases). V lost 8 bases and J 4 bases, leaving 14 bases between the germline ends. The germline gives CDR1 LNHDA, CDR2 SQIVND (reference sequence). This CDR3 has 13 amino acids. The CDR3 sequence: CASDGGPGETQYF. The CDR3 DNA follows: TGTGCCAGTGACGGGGGGCCCGGAGAGACCCAGTACTTC.

The rearrangement uses TRBV4-3 and TRBJ1-1; the match to TRBD1 covers 8 bases. The CDR3 is made up of 15 amino acids. The V and J ends lost 7 bases and 5 bases, in that order; junction bases with no gene match: 12. Germline CDR1 LGHNA, CDR2 YSLEER. The CDR3: CASKYRRTGMTEAFF. CDR3 in DNA: TGCGCCAGCAAATATCGTCGGACAGGGATGACTGAAGCTTTCTTT.

The J gene is TRBJ2-3, the V gene TRBV13; 8 positions agree with TRBD1. Trimming took 0 bases from V and 3 from J; bases not matched to a gene: 5. This CDR3 contains 16 residues. Germline V gene lookup returns CDR1 PRHDT and CDR2 FYEKMQ (reference sequence). Here the CDR3 DNA reads TGTGCCAGCAGCTTAGGGGACAGGGTCCCGACAGATACGCAGTATTTT. Amino acid sequence: CASSLGDRVPTDTQYF.

The V and J genes are TRBV29-1 and TRBJ2-7; the D gene is possibly TRBD1 (6 bases). The germline V and J ends were trimmed by 6 bases and 1 base, with 13 bases remaining between them. The CDR3 has 13 residues. Looked up from germline, CDR1 is SQVTM and CDR2 is ANQGSEA. CDR3 sequence (DNA): TGCAGCGTATTAGCAGGGGCTTCCTACGAGCAGTACTTC. It is translated as CSVLAGASYEQYF.

There are a few counts of this clone. V usage is TRBV7-2 and J usage is TRBJ2-7; maybe TRBD2 (5 bases). The CDR3 totals 13 residues. V lost 2 bases, J lost 3 bases, and 8 bases lay in between. Per germline, CDR1 SGHTA and CDR2 FQGNSA. Here the CDR3 DNA reads TGTGCCAGCAGCTTACCTAGCAGCTACGAGCAGTACTTC. Translating it yields CASSLPSSYEQYF.

V gene TRBV19 combines with J gene TRBJ2-7; 10 nucleotides agree with TRBD1. The germline V gene has CDR1 LNHDA and CDR2 SQIVND (reference sequence). The CDR3 sequence is 18 residues long. J lost 4 bases, V lost 1 base, and 13 bases had no gene match. The CDR3 loop is CASSIGPNSGQGGYEQYF. The CDR3 DNA sequence: TGTGCCAGTAGTATAGGTCCAAACTCCGGACAGGGGGGATACGAGCAGTACTTC.

The chain combines TRBV2 with TRBJ1-1; D gene unclear. The V gene lost 9 bases and the J gene lost 4 bases, with 12 bases spanning the gap. From germline, CDR1 is SNHLY and CDR2 FYNNEI. CDR3 size: 12 residues. CDR3 sequence reads: CASNRRGTEAFF. CDR3 nucleotides: TGTGCCAGTAACCGACGCGGCACTGAAGCTTTCTTT.

A single count supports this clone. The gene calls are TRBV7-2 and TRBJ1-2; possibly TRBD1 for D (5 bases). Per the germline V gene, CDR1 is SGHTA and CDR2 is FQGNSA. The CDR3 extends over 12 amino acids. Trimming left V 3 bases short and J 4 bases short, with 6 bases between. CDR3 loop: CASSLTAYGYTF. DNA for the CDR3: TGTGCCAGCAGCTTGACAGCCTATGGCTACACCTTC. The full variable domain, rest sourced from reference TRBV7-2 and TRBJ1-2, is GAGVSQSPSNKVTEKGKDVELRCDPISGHTALYWYRQSLGQGLEFLIYFQGNSAPDKSGLPSDRFSAERTGGSVSTLTIQRTQQEDSAVYLCASSLTAYGYTFGSGTRLTVV.

The rearrangement uses TRBV7-6 and TRBJ2-5, with 12 nucleotides matching TRBD2. CDR1 and CDR2 from the germline V gene are SGHVS and FNYEAQ. After removal of 2 bases from V and 2 bases from J, the junction contained 9 bases not matched to a gene. The CDR3 has 18 amino acids. The CDR3 protein is CASSLRPPTSGGQETQYF. The CDR3 coding sequence is TGTGCCAGCAGCTTACGCCCCCCCACTAGCGGGGGGCAAGAGACCCAGTACTTC.